This record covers a single TCR beta chain. The antigen remains undetermined. The sample originates from a study of blood T cells in healthy people across ages. Broader study findings: Diversity was estimated from one million T cells, and these estimates were considered underestimates. Donors of long life had a larger count of naive CD4+ cells and greater diversity than aged donors.

The V gene's germline CDR1 is SEHNR and CDR2 FQNEAQ (reference sequence). Trimming left V 4 bases short and J 3 bases short, with 9 bases between. CDR3 size: 14 residues. Total RNA extracted from each sample amounted to at least 6 micrograms. Alongside a J-beta primer mix, a sample-barcoded 5' primer served in a second PCR lasting roughly 6 to 12 cycles. Tags on each cDNA molecule came from a template-switch adaptor with 12 random nucleotides. TCRdb re-called the 5' RACE reads through MiXCR, storing one row per CDR3 protein. The table records about 1.4 million distinct CDR3 sequences, approximately 59% of them present only once.

The material sequenced was blood. The clonotype originates from a man between 18 and 29 years old in good health. The rearrangement joins TRBV7-9 to TRBJ2-2; D gene uncertain. This CDR3 is CASSSDRDTGELFF. DNA of the CDR3: TGTGCCAGCAGCTCAGACCGCGACACCGGGGAGCTGTTTTTT.